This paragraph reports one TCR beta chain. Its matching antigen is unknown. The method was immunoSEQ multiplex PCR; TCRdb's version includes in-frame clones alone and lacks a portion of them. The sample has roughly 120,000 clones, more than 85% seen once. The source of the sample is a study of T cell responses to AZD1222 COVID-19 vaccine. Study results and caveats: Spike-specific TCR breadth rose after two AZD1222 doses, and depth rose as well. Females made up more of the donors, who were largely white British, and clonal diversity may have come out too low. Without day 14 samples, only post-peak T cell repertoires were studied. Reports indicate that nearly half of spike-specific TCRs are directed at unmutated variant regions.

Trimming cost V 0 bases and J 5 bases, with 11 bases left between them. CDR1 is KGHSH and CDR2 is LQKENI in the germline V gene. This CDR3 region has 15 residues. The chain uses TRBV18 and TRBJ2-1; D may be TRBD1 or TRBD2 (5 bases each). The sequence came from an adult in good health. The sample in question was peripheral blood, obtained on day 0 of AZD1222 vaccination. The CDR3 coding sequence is TGTGCCAGCTCACCACCCTCTAGAGGGGACAATGAGCAGTTCTTC. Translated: CASSPPSRGDNEQFF. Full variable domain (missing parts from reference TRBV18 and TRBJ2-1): NAGVMQNPRHLVRRRGQEARLRCSPMKGHSHVYWYRQLPEEGLKFMVYLQKENIIDESGMPKERFSAEFPKEGPSILRIQQVVRGDSAAYFCASSPPSRGDNEQFFGPGTRLTVL.